The 21 T cell receptor beta chains presented below share a single source sample, sequenced in a study of T-cell reconstitution after alpha-beta-depleted transplantation in children. It was with unique molecular identifiers that the TCRbeta library was prepared. TCRdb re-analysed the PCR reads in MiXCR, keeping a single row per CDR3 protein. The data contain 200,000 to 250,000 distinct CDR3 sequences, 8.2% of them singletons. The source was PBMCs, mostly from graft donor cells, collected 180 days after TCRalphabeta/CD19-depleted stem cell transplant. Every receptor here comes from a male patient aged 5 to 17 who had a stem cell transplant for acute lymphoblastic leukemia, so the T cells may come from the graft donor.

This clonotype came up many times. The chain couples TRBV4-1 to TRBJ2-4, with TRBD1 matching 8 bases. The ends lost 1 base at V and 8 bases at J; junction bases unmatched: 4. Germline CDR1 is MGHRA and CDR2 is YSYEKL. This CDR3 comprises 14 residues. CDR3 sequence reads: CASSQGTGLDIQYF. CDR3 DNA sequence: TGCGCCAGCAGCCAAGGGACAGGGTTGGACATTCAGTACTTC.

Here the CDR3 DNA reads TGTGCCAGCAGTTTAAGGGAGGGCGAGACCCAGTACTTC. Amino acid sequence: CASSLREGETQYF. The rearrangement uses TRBV27 and TRBJ2-5; 7 positions agree with TRBD2. The germline gives CDR1 MNHEY, CDR2 SMNVEV (reference sequence). The CDR3 has 13 residues. V dropped 2 bases and J dropped 5; count of bases not matched to a gene: 2.

This clonotype was counted ten times or more. The chain employs TRBV6-5 and TRBJ1-5, with unresolved D. This CDR3 region has 14 residues. Germline CDR1 reads MNHEY; CDR2 reads SVGAGI. Trimming took off 2 bases at V and 4 bases at J, with 9 bases between the two ends. CDR3 DNA: TGTGCCAGCAGTTACGGCAGCCCGAATCAGCCCCAGCATTTT. It encodes CASSYGSPNQPQHF.

At least ten counts were recorded for this clonotype. The rearrangement links TRBV7-2 to TRBJ2-1; TRBD2 matches at 16 bases. The CDR3 is made up of 15 amino acids. Germline-derived CDR1 and CDR2 are SGHTA and FQGNSA. With 5 bases clipped from V and 7 bases from J, the junction kept 2 bases outside the gene matches. The CDR3 bases are TGTGCCAGCAGCGCGGGACTAGCGGGGGGGAATGAGCAGTTCTTC. It is translated as CASSAGLAGGNEQFF. The variable domain in full, completed from reference TRBV7-2 and TRBJ2-1, reads GAGVSQSPSNKVTEKGKDVELRCDPISGHTALYWYRQSLGQGLEFLIYFQGNSAPDKSGLPSDRFSAERTGGSVSTLTIQRTQQEDSAVYLCASSAGLAGGNEQFFGPGTRLTVL.

The table lists this clonotype with many counts. This chain uses TRBV5-1 with TRBJ2-3; 8 nucleotides agree with TRBD1. CDR3 length: 19 amino acids. V lost 2 bases and J lost 0; bases outside the gene matches: 14. Germline V lookup: CDR1 SGHRS, CDR2 YFSETQ. This chain's CDR3 is CASSLSGTGGASSTDTQYF. The DNA for the CDR3 is TGCGCCAGCAGCTTATCGGGGACAGGTGGGGCCTCTAGCACAGATACGCAGTATTTT.

This clonotype was recorded many times. The CDR3: CASRVSRETQYF. As DNA, the CDR3 is TGTGCCAGCAGGGTTAGTCGGGAGACCCAGTACTTC. The chain employs TRBV28 and TRBJ2-5; D gene ambiguous. V lost 6 bases, J lost 5 bases, and 10 bases lay in between. There are 12 residues in the CDR3. Germline CDR1 is MDHEN and CDR2 is SYDVKM. The whole variable domain, filled in from reference TRBV28 and TRBJ2-5, reads DVKVTQSSRYLVKRTGEKVFLECVQDMDHENMFWYRQDPGLGLRLIYFSYDVKMKEKGDIPEGYSVSREKKERFSLILESASTNQTSMYLCASRVSRETQYFGPGTRLLVL.

This clonotype has a count of ten or more. This chain links TRBV27 with TRBJ2-1; TRBD2 aligns across 7 bases. Trimming cost V 10 bases and J 4 bases; bases outside gene matches: 13. Germline CDR1 reads MNHEY; CDR2 reads SMNVEV (reference sequence). The CDR3 consists of 15 residues. CDR3 in amino acids: CATDPLAGAYNEQFF. CDR3 sequence (DNA): TGTGCCACCGATCCTCTTGCGGGAGCATACAATGAGCAGTTCTTC.

This clonotype has at least ten counts. The chain combines TRBV19 with TRBJ1-1; 9 bases are shared with TRBD1. With V trimmed by 4 bases and J by 10 bases, 7 bases remained unmatched. Germline CDR1 reads LNHDA; CDR2 reads SQIVND (reference sequence). The CDR3 has 13 residues. CDR3 sequence reads: CASSTGQGSGAFF. The CDR3 region has the DNA TGTGCCAGTAGTACCGGACAGGGGAGTGGAGCTTTCTTT.

The sample holds many counts of this clonotype. V is TRBV28 and J is TRBJ2-7; 7 bases map to TRBD2. With 5 bases clipped from V and 2 bases from J, the junction kept 9 bases outside the gene matches. Germline V gene data show CDR1 as MDHEN and CDR2 as SYDVKM. The CDR3 runs to 15 residues. The chain's CDR3 is CASSPGGSRTYEQYF. DNA of the CDR3: TGTGCCAGCAGTCCGGGGGGTTCCAGGACCTACGAGCAGTACTTC.

The CDR3 DNA reads as TGTGCCAGCAGCCAATCCTATAAGGGACACGGAGACAATCAGCCCCAGCATTTT. Its protein product is CASSQSYKGHGDNQPQHF. The chain links TRBV5-6 to TRBJ1-5; perhaps TRBD1 as D (6 bases). The CDR3 runs to 18 residues. CDR1 is SGHDT, CDR2 YYEEEE, per germline. Trimming shortened V by 4 bases and J by 3 bases, and 23 bases separated the two germline ends.

At least ten counts were recorded for this clonotype. One end of the junction is discordant with germline, which a read error may explain. V and J are TRBV5-1 and TRBJ2-7; D is unresolved. The CDR3 totals 14 residues. Germline V gene sequence: CDR1 SGHRS, CDR2 YFSETQ. DNA for the CDR3: TGCTCCAGCAGCTTTGAAGATTACGGCTACGAGCAGTACTTC. This translates into CSSSFEDYGYEQYF.

In this sample, this clonotype turned up many times. The chain is built from TRBV24-1 and TRBJ2-1; 11 bases line up with TRBD2. Per germline, CDR1 KGHDR and CDR2 SFDVKD. The ends lost 7 bases at V and 5 bases at J; junction bases unmatched: 9. This CDR3 spans 16 amino acids. In DNA, the CDR3 is TGTGCCACCAGCCCTAGCGGGGGGAACAAAAACAATGAGCAGTTCTTC. This gives the protein CATSPSGGNKNNEQFF.

This clonotype was counted ten times or more. This chain joins TRBV7-2 and TRBJ1-4, with TRBD1 as a possible D gene (5 bases). V lost 3 bases and J lost 8, with 19 bases in between. The CDR3 consists of 16 residues. Per the germline V gene, CDR1 is SGHTA and CDR2 is FQGNSA. CDR3 loop: CASSFGGTRVGEKLFF. DNA for the CDR3: TGTGCCAGCAGCTTCGGAGGGACCCGGGTAGGGGAAAAACTGTTTTTT.

This clonotype was picked up many times. The rearrangement links TRBV6-5 to TRBJ2-6; the D is unclear. The CDR3 consists of 17 residues. Trimming left V 5 bases short and J 0 bases short, with 14 bases between. Germline V gene lookup returns CDR1 MNHEY and CDR2 SVGAGI. The DNA for the CDR3 is TGTGCCAGCAGTCGCGAGGCAATGGGCTCTGGGGCCAACGTCCTGACTTTC. Its translation: CASSREAMGSGANVLTF.

This clonotype was seen at least ten times. V usage is TRBV5-1 and J usage is TRBJ1-3, with D tentatively TRBD1 (6 bases). Germline V gives CDR1 SGHRS, CDR2 YFSETQ. This CDR3 region has 16 residues. V dropped 0 bases and J dropped 2 bases, with 12 bases sitting between them. The CDR3 DNA is TGCGCCAGCAGCTTGGTTGGGGGCCCCACTGGAAACACCATATATTTT. Its translation is CASSLVGGPTGNTIYF.

This clonotype has a handful of counts. The rearrangement joins TRBV20-1 to TRBJ2-3; 15 bases are shared with TRBD2. With 2 bases clipped from V and 6 bases from J, the junction kept 6 bases outside the gene matches. CDR1 DFQATT and CDR2 SNEGSKA come from the germline V gene (reference sequence). CDR3 size: 16 residues. CDR3 sequence reads: CSARLGLAGGGDTQYF. DNA for the CDR3: TGCAGTGCTAGACTAGGACTAGCGGGAGGGGGGGATACGCAGTATTTT.

This clonotype has ten or more counts. The gene calls are TRBV29-1 and TRBJ1-2, with D maybe TRBD1 (6 bases). The CDR3 extends over 15 amino acids. The V end lost 1 base, the J end lost 0 bases, and 12 bases lay between the germline ends. The V gene's germline CDR1 is SQVTM and CDR2 ANQGSEA. The CDR3 sequence is CSVEGGRGANYGYTF. CDR3 sequence (DNA): TGCAGCGTTGAAGGGGGCAGGGGAGCTAACTATGGCTACACCTTC.

This clonotype was seen many times. The chain employs TRBV4-1 and TRBJ2-1; no definite D call. Germline CDR1 is MGHRA and CDR2 is YSYEKL. Trimming shortened V by 0 bases and J by 0 bases, and 12 bases separated the two germline ends. The length of the CDR3 is 17 residues. The CDR3: CASSQDLSASSYNEQFF. In nucleotides, the CDR3 is TGCGCCAGCAGCCAAGATTTAAGTGCGAGCTCCTACAATGAGCAGTTCTTC.

The sample holds many counts of this clonotype. This chain uses TRBV3-1 with TRBJ2-5, with unresolved D. Trimming cost V 0 bases and J 1 base, with 12 bases left between them. CDR3 length equals 16 residues. Germline V gene lookup returns CDR1 LGHDT and CDR2 YNNKEL (reference sequence). CDR3 in amino acids: CASSQDPRRLQETQYF. Written as DNA, the CDR3 is TGTGCCAGCAGCCAAGATCCGAGACGGCTCCAAGAGACCCAGTACTTC.

This clonotype has ten or more counts. This chain connects TRBV29-1 to TRBJ2-7; D gene unclear. The germline V gene encodes CDR1 SQVTM and CDR2 ANQGSEA. This CDR3 is built from 15 residues. V lost 0 bases, J lost 0 bases, and 12 bases lay in between. The CDR3 nucleotides read TGCAGCGTTGAAGATACGAGAATTAGCTCCTACGAGCAGTACTTC. Its protein is CSVEDTRISSYEQYF.

This clonotype was seen many times. The chain employs TRBV9 and TRBJ2-3; D not certain. V shed 0 bases and J shed 2 bases, with 4 bases lying between them. The CDR3 runs 13 residues. Germline assignment: CDR1 SGDLS and CDR2 YYNGEE. Written as DNA, the CDR3 is TGTGCCAGCAGCGTAGTCCCCACAGATACGCAGTATTTT. Encoded protein: CASSVVPTDTQYF.